This T cell receptor beta chain comes out of a study of cytomegalovirus exposure and HLA in healthy donors. The primer mix had 60 Vbeta and 13 Jbeta primers. Sequencing was performed with immunoSEQ multiplex PCR; in TCRdb, only in-frame clones are kept and a portion is missing. The sample lists around 110,000 clones, about 80% occurring once. This clone showed up just a few times. Trimming cost V 5 bases and J 5 bases; bases outside gene matches: 6. This CDR3 is 13 amino acids long. CDR1 and CDR2 from the germline V gene are SGHAT and FQDESV (reference sequence). The clonotype comes from a man under 40 in good health and CMV-seropositive. The sample consisted of PBMCs. The chain links TRBV11-1 to TRBJ2-7, with 7 positions matching TRBD1. In DNA form, the CDR3 reads TGTGCCAGCAGCGCTATTAGGGGGCACGAGCAGTACTTC. Its protein is CASSAIRGHEQYF.